This T cell receptor beta chain was documented in a study of cytotoxic CD8 clonotypes in ibrutinib-treated CLL. Overall study findings and caveats: Ibrutinib response saw clonality rise, and progression saw it return toward baseline.

Trimming took 6 bases from V and 1 from J; bases not matched to a gene: 14. The CDR3 runs to 18 residues. The V gene's germline CDR1 is SEHNR and CDR2 FQNEAQ (reference sequence). The assay was immunoSEQ multiplex PCR, and TCRdb's table has in-frame clones only and misses some. The data contain around 310,000 clones, more than 65% of them singletons. With regard to this clone: As yet, its antigen is unknown.

The chain joins TRBV7-9 to TRBJ2-1; 8 bases fit TRBD2. This TCR was recovered from a human donor with chronic lymphocytic leukemia. Sequenced material: PBMCs, taken before ibrutinib treatment. In DNA, the CDR3 is TGTGCCAGCAGACTAATAGCGGGAATGGGTCGTTCCTACAATGAGCAGTTCTTC. Protein product: CASRLIAGMGRSYNEQFF. The full variable domain, in which reference TRBV7-9 and TRBJ2-1 provide the parts outside the CDR3, is DTGVSQNPRHKITKRGQNVTFRCDPISEHNRLYWYRQTLGQGPEFLTYFQNEAQLEKSRLLSDRFSAERPKGSFSTLEIQRTEQGDSAMYLCASRLIAGMGRSYNEQFFGPGTRLTVL.